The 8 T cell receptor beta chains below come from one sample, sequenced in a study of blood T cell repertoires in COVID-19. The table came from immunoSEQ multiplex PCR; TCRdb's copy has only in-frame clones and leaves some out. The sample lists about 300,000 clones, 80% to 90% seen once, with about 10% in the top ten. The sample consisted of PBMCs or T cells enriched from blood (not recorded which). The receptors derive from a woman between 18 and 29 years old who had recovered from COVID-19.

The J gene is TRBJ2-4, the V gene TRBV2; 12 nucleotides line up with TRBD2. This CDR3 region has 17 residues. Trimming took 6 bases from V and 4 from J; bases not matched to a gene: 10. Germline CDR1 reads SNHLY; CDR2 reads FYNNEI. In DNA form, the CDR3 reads TGTGCCAGCAGCCCAAATCTAGCGGGGGGGCCTAAAAACATTCAGTACTTC. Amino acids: CASSPNLAGGPKNIQYF.

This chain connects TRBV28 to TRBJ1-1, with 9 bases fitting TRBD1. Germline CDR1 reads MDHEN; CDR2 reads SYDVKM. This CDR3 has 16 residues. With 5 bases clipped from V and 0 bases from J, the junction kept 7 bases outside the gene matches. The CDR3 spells CASSPGTGWMNTEAFF. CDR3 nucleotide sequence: TGTGCCAGCAGTCCCGGGACAGGGTGGATGAACACTGAAGCTTTCTTT.

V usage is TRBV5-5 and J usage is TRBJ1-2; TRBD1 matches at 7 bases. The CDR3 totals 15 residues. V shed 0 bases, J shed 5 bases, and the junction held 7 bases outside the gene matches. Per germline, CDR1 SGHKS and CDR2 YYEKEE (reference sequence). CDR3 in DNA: TGTGCCAGCAGCTTGGAGTATGGGACAGCTTATGGCTACACCTTC. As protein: CASSLEYGTAYGYTF.

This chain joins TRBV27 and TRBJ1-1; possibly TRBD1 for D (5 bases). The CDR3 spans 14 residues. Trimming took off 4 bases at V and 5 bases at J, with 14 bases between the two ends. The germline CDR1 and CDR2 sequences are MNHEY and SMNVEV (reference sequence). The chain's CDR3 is CASSYFGGVTEAFF. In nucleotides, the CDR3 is TGTGCCAGCAGTTACTTTGGGGGGGTAACTGAAGCTTTCTTT.

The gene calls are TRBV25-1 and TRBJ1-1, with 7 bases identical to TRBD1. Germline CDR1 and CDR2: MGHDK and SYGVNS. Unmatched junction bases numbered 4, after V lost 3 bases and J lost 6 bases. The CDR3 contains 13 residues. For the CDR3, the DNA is TGTGCCAGCAGTGATTTTGGACAGGCTGAAGCTTTCTTT. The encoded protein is CASSDFGQAEAFF.

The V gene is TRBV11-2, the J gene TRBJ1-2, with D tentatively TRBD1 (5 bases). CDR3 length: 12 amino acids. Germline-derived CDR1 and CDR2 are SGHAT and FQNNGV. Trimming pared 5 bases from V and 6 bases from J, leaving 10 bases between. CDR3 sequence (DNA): TGTGCCAGCAGCGAGTGGGGGGATGGCTACACCTTC. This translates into CASSEWGDGYTF.

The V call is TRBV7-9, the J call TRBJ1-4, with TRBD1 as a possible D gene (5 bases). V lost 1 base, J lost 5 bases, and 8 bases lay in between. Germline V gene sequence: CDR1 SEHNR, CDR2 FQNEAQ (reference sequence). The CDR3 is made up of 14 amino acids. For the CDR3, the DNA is TGTGCCAGCAGCTTAGACGGGGGGAATGAAAAACTGTTTTTT. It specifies CASSLDGGNEKLFF.

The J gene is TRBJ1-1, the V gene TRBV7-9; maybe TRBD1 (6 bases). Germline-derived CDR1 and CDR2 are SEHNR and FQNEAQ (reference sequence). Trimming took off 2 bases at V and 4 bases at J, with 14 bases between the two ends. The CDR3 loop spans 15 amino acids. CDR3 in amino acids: CASSLNVGGATEAFF. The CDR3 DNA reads TGTGCCAGCAGCTTAAACGTAGGGGGAGCCACTGAAGCTTTCTTT.